What follows are 30 T cell receptor beta chains derived from one specimen sequenced in a study of shared clonotypes between healthy human individuals (TCRdb year 2020). Libraries came from the immunoSEQ multiplex PCR assay. Imported from immuneACCESS, the table was reduced by TCRdb to in-frame sequences with V and J called. These copies leave out some clones; in studies compared against another copy, an unresolved V gene accounts for under half, and the cause of the remainder is not known. The sample table records 980,000 or so clones; around 80% of these occur just once. Of the sample, 1.5% falls within the top ten clones. Sequencing was carried out using memory CD4+ T cells sorted from blood. The cell subset or site label here, explained by the study, means: CD45RA-negative fraction. These receptors were collected from a man younger than 35 in good health.

This clone was counted a single time. This chain joins TRBV18 and TRBJ2-7; tentative D call: TRBD2 (5 bases). Germline V gene sequence: CDR1 KGHSH, CDR2 LQKENI. This CDR3 has 13 residues. Trimming pared 2 bases from V and 6 bases from J, leaving 11 bases between. Here the CDR3 DNA reads TGTGCCAGCTCACCAGGGTTTGGAGGCGAGCAGTACTTC. This gives the protein CASSPGFGGEQYF.

This clone has a handful of counts. The chain carries TRBV30 and TRBJ1-4; tentatively, D is TRBD1 (6 bases). The V and J ends lost 4 bases and 7 bases respectively, with 13 bases between them. Per the germline V gene, CDR1 is GTSNPN and CDR2 is SVGIG (reference sequence). The CDR3 is 13 residues long. The CDR3 protein is CAWMGQPFEKLFF. CDR3 DNA sequence: TGTGCCTGGATGGGACAACCATTTGAAAAACTGTTTTTT.

The chain is built from TRBV6-1 and TRBJ1-2; 11 bases agree with TRBD1. The CDR3 loop spans 14 amino acids. CDR1 and CDR2 (germline): MNHNS, SASEGT. The V and J ends lost 10 bases and 4 bases, in that order; junction bases with no gene match: 8. The CDR3 DNA reads as TGTGCCACCGGGACAGGGGGATTCGGCTATGGCTACACCTTC. Residues: CATGTGGFGYGYTF.

As to this clone: Distinct nucleotide sequences in the sample also encode this CDR3. The chain links TRBV11-1 to TRBJ1-6, with TRBD1 matching 10 bases. Germline V gene data show CDR1 as SGHAT and CDR2 as FQDESV (reference sequence). The CDR3 extends over 15 amino acids. Trimming took 1 base from V and 7 from J; bases not matched to a gene: 1. The CDR3 DNA reads as TGTGCCAGCAGCTTAGGGGACAGGGGAAATTCACCCCTCCACTTT. Encoded protein: CASSLGDRGNSPLHF.

The CDR3 region is CASSETDYNEQFF. The CDR3 bases are TGTGCCAGCAGTGAGACTGATTACAATGAGCAGTTCTTC. The chain employs TRBV6-1 and TRBJ2-1; D remains ambiguous. Deletions cut 3 bases from V and 4 bases from J, with 7 bases between. Germline CDR1 and CDR2: MNHNS and SASEGT. The CDR3 has 13 residues.

The rearrangement uses TRBV6-6 and TRBJ2-7, with D perhaps matching TRBD2 (5 bases). Trimming removed 8 bases at V and 3 bases at J, with 11 bases between. The CDR3 contains 12 residues. CDR1 is MNHNY, CDR2 SVGAGI, per germline (reference sequence). CDR3 DNA: TGTGCCAGCTCGGAGGTGAGCTACGAGCAGTACTTC. Its translation: CASSEVSYEQYF.

The chain uses TRBV5-1 and TRBJ2-1; 7 bases map to TRBD1. The CDR3 loop spans 13 amino acids. The germline V gene has CDR1 SGHRS and CDR2 YFSETQ. Trimming at V came to 4 bases and at J to 10 bases, leaving 8 bases not matched to a gene. The DNA for the CDR3 is TGCGCCAGCAGCCCGGGACAGCCTCGGGAGCAGTTCTTC. This translates into CASSPGQPREQFF.

This chain joins TRBV6-1 and TRBJ1-5; D perhaps matches TRBD1 (5 bases). This CDR3 region has 15 residues. From germline, CDR1 is MNHNS and CDR2 SASEGT. Trimming removed 1 base at V and 4 bases at J, with 11 bases between. The CDR3 is CASSEEAGRNQPQHF. The CDR3 nucleotides read TGTGCCAGCAGTGAAGAAGCAGGGAGGAATCAGCCCCAGCATTTT.

The rearrangement links TRBV6-5 to TRBJ2-3, with TRBD1 matching over 7 bases. Germline V lookup: CDR1 MNHEY, CDR2 SVGAGI. The V segment lost 6 bases and the J segment 0 bases; nucleotides outside the gene matches: 6. The CDR3 contains 15 residues. The chain's CDR3 is CASSRQGQSTDTQYF. As DNA, the CDR3 is TGTGCCAGCAGCCGGCAGGGACAGAGCACAGATACGCAGTATTTT.

The sample holds one count of this clone. This chain connects TRBV7-9 to TRBJ1-3; D is possibly TRBD1 (6 bases). The CDR3 is 14 amino acids. Between the trimmed V and J ends, which lost 0 bases and 7 bases, there was a span of 10 bases. Germline CDR1 is SEHNR and CDR2 is FQNEAQ (reference sequence). The DNA for the CDR3 is TGTGCCAGCAGCTTAGCGGGGGGCTGGAACACCATATATTTT. Translation: CASSLAGGWNTIYF.

The gene calls are TRBV7-9 and TRBJ1-1; perhaps TRBD1 as D (5 bases). V dropped 2 bases and J dropped 5 bases, with 9 bases sitting between them. The CDR3 has 13 residues. Per germline, CDR1 SEHNR and CDR2 FQNEAQ (reference sequence). This CDR3 is CASSLSGGTEAFF. The CDR3, as DNA: TGTGCCAGCAGCTTATCTGGGGGGACTGAAGCTTTCTTT.

This chain links TRBV18 with TRBJ1-1; 10 positions match TRBD1. Germline V gives CDR1 KGHSH, CDR2 LQKENI. J was trimmed by 7 bases and V by 5 bases; bases with no gene match: 4. The CDR3 runs 13 residues. CDR3 nucleotide sequence: TGTGCCAGCTCATCGGGACAGGGGATTGAAGCTTTCTTT. Its protein product is CASSSGQGIEAFF. The full variable domain, rest sourced from reference TRBV18 and TRBJ1-1, is NAGVMQNPRHLVRRRGQEARLRCSPMKGHSHVYWYRQLPEEGLKFMVYLQKENIIDESGMPKERFSAEFPKEGPSILRIQQVVRGDSAAYFCASSSGQGIEAFFGQGTRLTVV.

This chain connects TRBV5-8 to TRBJ1-2; the match to TRBD1 covers 9 bases. The length of the CDR3 is 13 residues. The V gene end was trimmed by 3 bases and the J gene end by 8 bases; junction bases not matched to a gene: 5. Germline V CDR1 and CDR2: SGHTS, YDEGEE. The CDR3 spells CASSSDRGGGYTF. The CDR3 coding sequence is TGTGCCAGCAGCTCGGACAGGGGTGGAGGCTACACCTTC.

The J gene is TRBJ1-1, the V gene TRBV19; tentative D call: TRBD1 (6 bases). The CDR3 sequence is 15 residues long. Germline assignment: CDR1 LNHDA and CDR2 SQIVND (reference sequence). V was clipped by 4 bases and J by 4 bases, with 16 bases between them. CDR3 sequence reads: CASSTLAGGGTEAFF. In DNA form, the CDR3 reads TGTGCCAGTAGTACCCTGGCCGGAGGGGGCACTGAAGCTTTCTTT. The full variable domain, its missing parts supplied by reference TRBV19 and TRBJ1-1, is DGGITQSPKYLFRKEGQNVTLSCEQNLNHDAMYWYRQDPGQGLRLIYYSQIVNDFQKGDIAEGYSVSREKKESFPLTVTSAQKNPTAFYLCASSTLAGGGTEAFFGQGTRLTVV.

As for this clone: A much larger clone is a single base away; this may be a read error. Other DNA sequences in this specimen translate into the identical CDR3. This chain connects TRBV7-9 to TRBJ1-1, with D possibly TRBD1 on 5 matching bases. CDR3 size: 13 residues. Trimming removed 3 bases from V and 3 bases from J, with 8 bases in between. Germline V gene data show CDR1 as SEHNR and CDR2 as FQNEAQ (reference sequence). The CDR3 sequence is CASSFGTDTEAFF. CDR3 coding DNA: TGTGCCAGCAGCTTTGGGACGGACACTGAAGCTTTCTTT.

With regard to this clone: Within the sample, other DNA sequences also encode this same CDR3. The gene calls are TRBV18 and TRBJ1-3; no clear D. Trimming cost V 6 bases and J 0 bases, with 6 bases left between them. This CDR3 is 13 amino acids long. Per germline, CDR1 KGHSH and CDR2 LQKENI. In DNA form, the CDR3 reads TGTGCCAGCTCGTCCAACTCTGGAAACACCATATATTTT. Its protein product is CASSSNSGNTIYF.

The chain is built from TRBV28 and TRBJ1-2; no firm D call. The V gene's germline CDR1 is MDHEN and CDR2 SYDVKM. The CDR3 totals 14 residues. Between the trimmed V and J ends, which lost 2 bases and 1 base, there was a span of 8 bases. The CDR3 DNA reads as TGTGCCAGCAGTTTACCAGGAGGTAACTATGGCTACACCTTC. Translating gives CASSLPGGNYGYTF.

V is TRBV5-1 and J is TRBJ1-1; no definite D call. V lost 7 bases and J lost 4, with 17 bases in between. Germline CDR1 is SGHRS and CDR2 is YFSETQ. The CDR3 length is 14 residues. Written as DNA, the CDR3 is TGCGCCAGCTTCGGCGGAGGGCAGACCACTGAAGCTTTCTTT. Amino acids: CASFGGGQTTEAFF.

Worth noting for this clone: At one boundary the junction diverges from the germline segment, which might be a read error. J is TRBJ1-3 and V is TRBV28, with 10 bases identical to TRBD1. The CDR3 has 12 residues. The germline CDR1 and CDR2 sequences are MDHEN and SYDVKM. CDR3 sequence reads: CASSSPPGQGFF. The CDR3 DNA is TGTGCCAGCAGTTCCCCCCCGGGACAGGGGTTTTTT.

This clone has more than one count but fewer than ten. The rearrangement uses TRBV27 and TRBJ1-6; the D gene is possibly TRBD1 (6 bases). Germline values: CDR1 MNHEY, CDR2 SMNVEV (reference sequence). Deletions cut 6 bases from V and 5 bases from J, with 17 bases between. The CDR3 covers 16 residues. Here the CDR3 reads CASSPLGQGNNSPLHF. CDR3 bases: TGTGCCAGCAGCCCACTGGGTCAGGGGAATAATTCACCCCTCCACTTT.

This sequence joins TRBV7-9 and TRBJ1-4; tentatively, D is TRBD1 (5 bases). The V gene's germline CDR1 is SEHNR and CDR2 FQNEAQ (reference sequence). V dropped 3 bases and J dropped 8 bases, with 16 bases sitting between them. CDR3 length equals 15 residues. The CDR3 spells CASSFNSGAGEKLFF. CDR3 bases: TGTGCCAGCAGCTTTAATTCTGGGGCAGGCGAAAAACTGTTTTTT.

This CDR3 is CASSQATSGRNTGELFF. The CDR3 nucleotides read TGCGCCAGCAGCCAAGCGACTAGCGGGAGAAACACCGGGGAGCTGTTTTTT. This sequence joins TRBV4-1 and TRBJ2-2; TRBD2 matches 12 bases. With V trimmed by 1 base and J by 2 bases, 2 bases remained unmatched. The CDR3 is 17 residues long. Germline assignment: CDR1 MGHRA and CDR2 YSYEKL.

This rearrangement joins TRBV7-2 to TRBJ1-3; 8 bases map to TRBD1. The germline V gene encodes CDR1 SGHTA and CDR2 FQGNSA. This CDR3 spans 15 amino acids. The V gene end was trimmed by 5 bases and the J gene end by 4 bases; junction bases not matched to a gene: 7. CDR3 DNA sequence: TGTGCCAGCAGCGCCGGACAGGGTGAGGGAAACACCATATATTTT. Translated: CASSAGQGEGNTIYF. Using reference TRBV7-2 and TRBJ1-3 for the parts outside the CDR3, the full variable domain is GAGVSQSPSNKVTEKGKDVELRCDPISGHTALYWYRQSLGQGLEFLIYFQGNSAPDKSGLPSDRFSAERTGGSVSTLTIQRTQQEDSAVYLCASSAGQGEGNTIYFGEGSWLTVV.

In the case of this clone: Within the sample, other DNA sequences also encode this same CDR3. This sequence joins TRBV30 and TRBJ1-6; D is possibly TRBD1 (5 bases). Germline loops: CDR1 GTSNPN, CDR2 SVGIG (reference sequence). CDR3 size: 14 residues. The V gene lost 4 bases and the J gene lost 10 bases, with 17 bases spanning the gap. Written as DNA, the CDR3 is TGTGCCTGGACCACAGGTGGTGGGGGATCACCCCTCCACTTT. This sequence encodes CAWTTGGGGSPLHF.

The rearrangement links TRBV7-2 to TRBJ2-1, with D maybe TRBD2 (6 bases). Germline values: CDR1 SGHTA, CDR2 FQGNSA. The CDR3 loop spans 13 amino acids. The germline V and J ends were trimmed by 5 bases and 6 bases, with 11 bases remaining between them. CDR3 sequence: CASSREPGNEQFF. DNA of the CDR3: TGTGCCAGCAGCCGGGAGCCAGGCAATGAGCAGTTCTTC.

V gene TRBV18 combines with J gene TRBJ1-2; weak D call: TRBD1 (6 bases). This CDR3 has 15 residues. Germline V CDR1 and CDR2: KGHSH, LQKENI. V was clipped by 5 bases and J by 6 bases, with 19 bases between them. The CDR3 DNA reads as TGTGCCAGCTCAGGGGCGACAGGAGCTAGGGATGGCTACACCTTC. It codes for CASSGATGARDGYTF. Filled out from reference TRBV18 and TRBJ1-2, the complete variable domain reads NAGVMQNPRHLVRRRGQEARLRCSPMKGHSHVYWYRQLPEEGLKFMVYLQKENIIDESGMPKERFSAEFPKEGPSILRIQQVVRGDSAAYFCASSGATGARDGYTFGSGTRLTVV.

This clone was detected only once. The CDR3: CASSETSGSTQQYF. CDR3 bases: TGTGCCAGCAGCGAAACTAGCGGCTCTACCCAGCAGTACTTC. The V gene is TRBV9, the J gene TRBJ2-7, with TRBD2 matching over 8 bases. The CDR3 has 14 residues. Germline trimming cut 3 bases from V and 8 bases from J; bases unmatched to any gene: 10. The germline gives CDR1 SGDLS, CDR2 YYNGEE.

The CDR3 nucleotides are TGTGCCAGCAGCAAAGTACTAGCGGGAGTCTCGGTCTCCTACAATGAGCAGTTCTTC. This encodes CASSKVLAGVSVSYNEQFF. This sequence joins TRBV21-1 and TRBJ2-1; the table's D call, TRBD2, has no DNA check behind it. TRBV21-1 is deemed a pseudogene. The CDR3 covers 19 residues.

The rearrangement links TRBV6-6 to TRBJ1-3, with D uncertain. The CDR3 consists of 12 residues. CDR1 MNHNY and CDR2 SVGAGI come from the germline V gene (reference sequence). Trimming took off 2 bases at V and 6 bases at J, with 5 bases between the two ends. The CDR3 protein is CASSYALNTIYF. The DNA for the CDR3 is TGTGCCAGCAGTTACGCTCTAAACACCATATATTTT.

The gene calls are TRBV29-1 and TRBJ1-5; D remains unclear. The germline V and J ends were trimmed by 5 bases and 7 bases, with 15 bases remaining between them. This CDR3 comprises 13 residues. Germline V CDR1 and CDR2: SQVTM, ANQGSEA. The CDR3 DNA follows: TGCAGCGTTAGTCCAGAAAACGGCCAGCCCCAGCATTTT. Translated, it gives CSVSPENGQPQHF.